The clone carrying this T cell receptor beta chain was detected a few times. Its cognate antigen is unknown. These data come from a study of post-analysis software for immune sequencing data. Overall study: Progressive-relapsing, secondary progressive and relapsing-remitting multiple sclerosis were among the disease courses included. Study-level findings and limits: Elevated frequency relative to controls characterized several TRBV segments in patients, TRBV5-6, TRBV5-1 and TRBV20-1 among them. Multiple sclerosis patients had significantly lower normalized Chao1 diversity than controls.

Researchers reported that TCR beta cDNA libraries carried unique molecular identifiers. TCRdb reprocessed the PCR reads via MiXCR and lists one record per CDR3 protein. The sample has fewer than 550,000 distinct CDR3 sequences, around a third seen once. CDR1 is MDHEN, CDR2 SYDVKM, per germline. The length of the CDR3 is 13 residues. The V end was cut by 5 bases, the J end by 4 bases, with 12 bases between. The specimen was blood. The chain joins TRBV28 to TRBJ2-7; D unclear. The TCR comes from a girl under 18 with multiple sclerosis. The CDR3 protein is CASSPGAIYEQYF. The CDR3 DNA reads as TGTGCCAGCAGTCCAGGCGCAATTTACGAGCAGTACTTC.